This T cell receptor beta chain was captured in a study of technical replicates of blood from several donors. V was trimmed by 5 bases and J by 0 bases, leaving 14 bases between them. Germline assignment: CDR1 SEHNR and CDR2 FQNEAQ (reference sequence). The CDR3 loop spans 16 amino acids. Sequencing was performed with immunoSEQ multiplex PCR; in TCRdb, only in-frame clones are kept and a portion is missing. The profile shows 65,000 to 80,000 clones, 93% of them singletons. The sequence was obtained from a human donor in good health. The V call is TRBV7-9, the J call TRBJ1-3; D possibly corresponds to TRBD1 (5 bases). Sequencing was done on a sample of T cells isolated from PBMCs. The CDR3 DNA reads as TGTGCCAGCAGCCCATGGACACCCAGCTCTGGAAACACCATATATTTT. Translation gives CASSPWTPSSGNTIYF.